This T cell receptor beta chain was recorded in a study of T cells in women clearing cervical HPV infection. Study overall: Women with histologically confirmed HPV16-related CIN3 or worse, 2 with invasive cancer, served as cases. Controls were women whose single incident HPV16 infection cleared within 12 months without precancer or cancer.

Average input was around 1,100 ng genomic DNA for immunoSEQ TCR beta CDR3 amplification. Clones were sequenced by immunoSEQ multiplex PCR, and TCRdb holds only the in-frame ones, with some missing. The listing records 30,000 to 35,000 clones. A remark on this clone: The missing CDR3 end, 3 residues past where the read stops, is filled in from the germline J gene.

Dot-blot hybridization genotyped cervical HPV amplified with MY09/MY11 PCR. In germline, CDR1 is DFQATT, CDR2 SNEGSKA (reference sequence). This CDR3 has 13 amino acids. Trimming at V came to 5 bases and at J to 4 bases, leaving 7 bases not matched to a gene. Material: blood buffy coat. This clonotype was sampled from a woman aged 18 to 75 with a cervical HPV16 infection that either progressed to CIN3+ or cleared (not recorded which). The chain links TRBV20-1 to TRBJ1-2; 7 bases are shared with TRBD1. The DNA read from the CDR3 is TGCAGTGCTGCCCTGGGACAGAGCTATGGC. As protein: CSAALGQSYG. The full CDR3 sequence reads CSAALGQSYGYTF.